This T cell receptor (beta chain) was documented in a study of technical replicates of blood from several donors. Germline V CDR1 and CDR2: SGHTA, FQGNSA. The CDR3 is 12 amino acids. Trimming pared 8 bases from V and 3 bases from J, leaving 11 bases between. This table comes from immunoSEQ multiplex PCR, and its TCRdb copy is limited to in-frame clones, with some not included. This sample has around 49,000 clones; roughly 95% occur once, and the top ten carry 0.3% to 0.4%. The receptor was derived from a human donor in good health. This chain links TRBV7-2 with TRBJ2-7; possible D gene TRBD1, 7 bases. Sample: T cells isolated from PBMCs. The CDR3 sequence: CASAGQIYEQYF. CDR3 sequence (DNA): TGTGCCAGCGCGGGACAGATCTACGAGCAGTACTTC.